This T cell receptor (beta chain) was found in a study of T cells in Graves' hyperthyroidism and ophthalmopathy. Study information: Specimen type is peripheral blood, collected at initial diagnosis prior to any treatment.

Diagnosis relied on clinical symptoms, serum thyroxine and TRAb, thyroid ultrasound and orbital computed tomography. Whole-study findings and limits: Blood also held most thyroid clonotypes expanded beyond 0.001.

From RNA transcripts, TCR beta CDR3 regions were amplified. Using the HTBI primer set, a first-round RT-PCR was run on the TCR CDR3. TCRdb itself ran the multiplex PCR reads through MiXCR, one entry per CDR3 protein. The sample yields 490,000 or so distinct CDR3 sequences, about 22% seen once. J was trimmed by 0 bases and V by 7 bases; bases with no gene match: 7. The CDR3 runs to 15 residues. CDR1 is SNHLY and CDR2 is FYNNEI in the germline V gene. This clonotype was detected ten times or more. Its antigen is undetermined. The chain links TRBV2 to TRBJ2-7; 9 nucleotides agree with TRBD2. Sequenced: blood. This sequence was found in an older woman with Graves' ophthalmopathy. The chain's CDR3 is CASMKLAGSSYEQYF. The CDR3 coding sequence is TGTGCCAGCATGAAACTAGCGGGTAGCTCCTACGAGCAGTACTTC.